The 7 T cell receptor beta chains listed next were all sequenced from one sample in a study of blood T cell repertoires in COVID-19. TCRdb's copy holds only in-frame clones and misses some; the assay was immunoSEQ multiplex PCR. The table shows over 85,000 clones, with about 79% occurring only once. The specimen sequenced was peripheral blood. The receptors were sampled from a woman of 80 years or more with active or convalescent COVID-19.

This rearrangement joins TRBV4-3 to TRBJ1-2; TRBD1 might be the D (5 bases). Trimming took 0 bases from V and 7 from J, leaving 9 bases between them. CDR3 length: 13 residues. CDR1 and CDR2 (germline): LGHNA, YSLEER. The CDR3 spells CASSQERGGGYTF. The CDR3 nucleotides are TGCGCCAGCAGCCAAGAAAGGGGAGGTGGCTACACCTTC.

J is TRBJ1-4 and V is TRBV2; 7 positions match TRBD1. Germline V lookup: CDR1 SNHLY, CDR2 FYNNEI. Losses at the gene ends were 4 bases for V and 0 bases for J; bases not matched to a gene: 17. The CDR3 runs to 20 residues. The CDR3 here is CASSGFPYARTGATNEKLFF. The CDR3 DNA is TGTGCCAGCAGTGGGTTTCCTTATGCGAGGACAGGTGCAACTAATGAAAAACTGTTTTTT.

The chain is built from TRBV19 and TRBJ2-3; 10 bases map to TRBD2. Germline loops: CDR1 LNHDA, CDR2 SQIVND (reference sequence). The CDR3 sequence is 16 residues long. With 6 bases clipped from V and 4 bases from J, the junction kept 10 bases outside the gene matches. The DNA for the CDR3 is TGTGCCAGTAGCAGCGGGAGGGCCGAAGATCCAGATACGCAGTATTTT. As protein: CASSSGRAEDPDTQYF.

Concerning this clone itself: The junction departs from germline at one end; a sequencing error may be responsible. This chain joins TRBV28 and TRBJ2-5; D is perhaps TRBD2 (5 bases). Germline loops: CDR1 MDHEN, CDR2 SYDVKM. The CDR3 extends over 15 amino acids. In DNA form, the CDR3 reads TGTGCCAGGAGGGTGCGCGGGCCCAACCAGGAGACCCAGTACTTC. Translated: CARRVRGPNQETQYF. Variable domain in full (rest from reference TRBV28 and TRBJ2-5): DVKVTQSSRYLVKRTGEKVFLECVQDMDHENMFWYRQDPGLGLRLIYFSYDVKMKEKGDIPEGYSVSREKKERFSLILESASTNQTSMYLCARRVRGPNQETQYFGPGTRLLVL.

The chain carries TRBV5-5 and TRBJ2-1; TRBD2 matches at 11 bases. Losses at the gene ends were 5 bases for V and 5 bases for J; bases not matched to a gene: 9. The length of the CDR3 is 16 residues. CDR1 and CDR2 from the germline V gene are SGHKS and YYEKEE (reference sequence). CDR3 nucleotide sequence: TGTGCCAGCAGTCCTACCGGGACTAGCGGAAACAATGAGCAGTTCTTC. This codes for CASSPTGTSGNNEQFF.

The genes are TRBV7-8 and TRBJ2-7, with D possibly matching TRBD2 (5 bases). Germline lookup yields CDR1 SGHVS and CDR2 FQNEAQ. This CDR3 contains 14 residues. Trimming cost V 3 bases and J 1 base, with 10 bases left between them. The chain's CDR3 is CASSLFSASYEQYF. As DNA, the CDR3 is TGTGCCAGCAGCTTGTTTAGCGCATCCTACGAGCAGTACTTC.

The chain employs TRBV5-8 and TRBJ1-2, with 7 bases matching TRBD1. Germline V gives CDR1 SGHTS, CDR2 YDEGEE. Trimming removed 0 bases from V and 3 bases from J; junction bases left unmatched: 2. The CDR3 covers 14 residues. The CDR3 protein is CASSLVGTDYGYTF. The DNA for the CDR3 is TGTGCCAGCAGCTTGGTTGGGACAGACTATGGCTACACCTTC.